The rows below give T cell receptor beta chains drawn from one sample of a study of cytotoxic CD8 clonotypes in ibrutinib-treated CLL. Sequencing used immunoSEQ multiplex PCR; TCRdb keeps in-frame clones, though not all of them. The data show roughly 29,000 clones, less than 75% seen once. Sequenced here: PBMCs, sampled before ibrutinib treatment. All receptors come from a human donor with chronic lymphocytic leukemia. Each CDR3 is given with its conserved first and last residue. D genes are given only for firm matches. Size is stated for part of the rows, as once, few or many counts, or as a class when the clone is expanded.

j_gene | v_gene | d_gene | abundance | CDR3aa | CDR3nt
TRBJ1-6 | TRBV5-4 | - | - | CASSLARGGDSPLHF | TGTGCCAGCAGCTTGGCCAGGGGTGGGGATTCACCCCTCCACTTT
TRBJ2-3 | TRBV7-3 | TRBD2 | - | CASSWGLGDTDTQYF | TGTGCCAGCAGCTGGGGACTAGGGGACACAGATACGCAGTATTTT
TRBJ1-2 | TRBV4-1 | TRBD1 | - | CASSVRQGLPIGYTF | TGCGCCAGCAGCGTACGACAGGGCCTACCTATAGGCTACACCTTC
TRBJ2-3 | TRBV5-1 | - | few | CASNFWGRGDTQYF | TGCGCCAGCAACTTCTGGGGGCGGGGAGATACGCAGTATTTT
TRBJ2-5 | TRBV18 | TRBD2 | - | CASSPERGLNQETQYF | TGTGCCAGCTCACCCGAGCGGGGGTTAAACCAAGAGACCCAGTACTTC
TRBJ2-3 | TRBV11-2 | - | medium-sized | CASSPLTASDTQYF | TGTGCCAGCAGCCCTCTTACGGCCTCAGATACGCAGTATTTT
TRBJ2-2 | TRBV6-6 | - | once | CASSSWEAGTGELFF | TGTGCCAGCAGTTCCTGGGAGGCAGGCACCGGGGAGCTGTTTTTT
TRBJ2-5 | TRBV5-4 | - | - | CASSFPEETQYF | TGTGCCAGCAGCTTTCCCGAAGAGACCCAGTACTTC
TRBJ2-5 | TRBV10-3 | TRBD2 | - | CAISDLGLAGVGTQYF | TGTGCCATCAGTGATTTGGGACTAGCGGGAGTGGGGACCCAGTACTTC
TRBJ2-7 | TRBV6-6 | TRBD1 | - | CASSYSGTGVDEQYF | TGTGCCAGCAGTTACTCGGGGACAGGGGTTGACGAGCAGTACTTC
TRBJ1-3 | TRBV5-1 | - | - | CASSLDGPNSGNTIYF | TGCGCCAGCAGCTTGGATGGTCCCAACTCTGGAAACACCATATATTTT
TRBJ2-7 | TRBV5-1 | TRBD2 | - | CASSLTGLAGGGGQYF | TGCGCCAGCAGCTTGACGGGACTAGCGGGAGGAGGAGGGCAGTACTTC
TRBJ2-7 | TRBV15 | TRBD2 | - | CATSRGWRLGLAHSYEQYF | TGTGCCACCAGCAGAGGTTGGCGGCTTGGACTAGCGCACTCCTACGAGCAGTACTTC
TRBJ2-3 | TRBV11-2 | - | - | CASSSNTGGTTDTQYF | TGTGCCAGCAGCTCCAATACTGGGGGGACAACAGATACGCAGTATTTT
TRBJ1-2 | TRBV5-1 | TRBD1 | - | CASSLDRGRWDGYTF | TGCGCCAGCAGCTTAGACAGGGGGCGATGGGACGGCTACACCTTC
TRBJ1-2 | TRBV7-9 | TRBD1 | few | CASSQAVGQVEYGYTF | TGTGCCAGCAGCCAGGCGGTGGGACAGGTGGAATATGGCTACACCTTC
TRBJ2-7 | TRBV5-1 | - | - | CASSLGPGREQYF | TGCGCCAGCAGCTTGGGCCCCGGTCGCGAGCAGTACTTC
TRBJ2-7 | TRBV19 | - | once | CASSIAPKYEQYF | TGTGCCAGTAGTATTGCGCCTAAATACGAGCAGTACTTC
TRBJ1-5 | TRBV6-1 | TRBD1 | - | CASSEGRGRIQPQHF | TGTGCCAGCAGTGAAGGCAGGGGGAGAATTCAGCCCCAGCATTTT
TRBJ2-3 | TRBV5-1 | - | - | CASSLSDLDTQYF | TGCGCCAGCAGCTTGAGTGACCTAGATACGCAGTATTTT
TRBJ2-1 | TRBV6-5 | - | few | CASAASYNEQFF | TGTGCCAGCGCAGCCTCCTACAATGAGCAGTTCTTC
TRBJ2-1 | TRBV19 | TRBD2 | - | CASSRLAGGGYEQFF | TGTGCCAGTAGTAGACTAGCGGGGGGAGGTTATGAGCAGTTCTTC
TRBJ2-1 | TRBV19 | - | - | CASSSPGTSRGQFF | TGTGCCAGTAGTTCCCCGGGGACTTCCCGGGGGCAGTTCTTC
TRBJ1-4 | TRBV7-9 | - | - | CASSQTNEKLFF | TGTGCCAGCAGCCAAACTAATGAAAAACTGTTTTTT
TRBJ2-7 | TRBV27 | TRBD2 | - | CASSPPGGYEQYF | TGTGCCAGCAGCCCCCCGGGGGGATACGAGCAGTACTTC
TRBJ2-3 | TRBV2 | - | few | CASASGGTDTQYF | TGTGCCAGCGCCTCGGGGGGCACAGATACGCAGTATTTT
TRBJ1-5 | TRBV4-1 | - | once | CASSQDGQGDQPQHF | TGCGCCAGCAGCCAAGATGGGCAGGGCGACCAGCCCCAGCATTTT
TRBJ2-7 | TRBV6-6 | TRBD2 | - | CATRDGRAYPYEQYF | TGTGCCACCCGGGACGGGAGGGCATATCCCTACGAGCAGTACTTC
TRBJ2-2 | TRBV10-1 | - | - | CASSEWTGELFF | TGCGCCAGCAGTGAGTGGACCGGGGAGCTGTTTTTT
TRBJ1-1 | TRBV10-1 | - | - | CASKMTGNTEAFF | TGCGCCAGCAAAATGACAGGGAACACTGAAGCTTTCTTT
TRBJ1-1 | TRBV5-1 | - | - | CASSLVAAAVNTEAFF | TGCGCCAGCAGCTTGGTAGCAGCCGCAGTGAACACTGAAGCTTTCTTT
TRBJ2-7 | TRBV7-8 | TRBD1 | - | CASSSTSTGSAEQYF | TGTGCCAGCAGCTCCACCTCGACAGGGTCGGCCGAGCAGTACTTC
TRBJ1-2 | TRBV5-1 | - | - | CASSPWGGAVLGGYTF | TGCGCCAGCAGCCCCTGGGGGGGGGCGGTTTTAGGTGGCTACACCTTC
TRBJ2-6 | TRBV11-2 | - | - | CASKSDGGSGANVLTF | TGTGCCAGTAAATCTGACGGGGGCTCTGGGGCCAACGTCCTGACTTTC
TRBJ1-2 | TRBV5-1 | TRBD1 | - | CASSLAPGGEYGYTF | TGCGCCAGCAGCTTGGCTCCAGGGGGCGAATATGGCTACACCTTC
TRBJ2-7 | TRBV5-1 | TRBD1 | few | CASSLAQGAYEQYF | TGCGCCAGCAGCTTGGCACAGGGGGCTTACGAGCAGTACTTC
TRBJ2-2 | TRBV6-5 | - | - | CASWGNTGELFF | TGTGCCAGCTGGGGCAACACCGGGGAGCTGTTTTTT
TRBJ2-1 | TRBV11-3 | TRBD2 | few | CASSLAASGRGEQFF | TGTGCCAGCAGCCTAGCGGCTAGCGGGAGGGGTGAGCAGTTCTTC
TRBJ2-5 | TRBV5-6 | TRBD1 | - | CASSLLTGGFQETQYF | TGTGCCAGCAGCTTGTTGACAGGGGGTTTCCAAGAGACCCAGTACTTC
TRBJ2-1 | TRBV11-3 | - | few | CASSSGPKTYNEQFF | TGTGCCAGCAGCTCGGGGCCTAAAACCTACAATGAGCAGTTCTTC
TRBJ2-7 | TRBV28 | TRBD1 | - | CASSSTGDRGRDEQYF | TGTGCCAGCAGTTCTACCGGGGACAGGGGGCGAGACGAGCAGTACTTC
TRBJ2-1 | TRBV7-9 | TRBD2 | - | CASSSASGLSSYNEQFF | TGTGCCAGCAGCTCCGCTAGCGGCCTTAGCTCCTACAATGAGCAGTTCTTC
TRBJ1-5 | TRBV5-6 | TRBD1 | - | CASSLDRGRSNQPQHF | TGTGCCAGCAGCTTAGACAGGGGGCGTAGCAATCAGCCCCAGCATTTT
TRBJ1-5 | TRBV5-6 | - | medium-sized | CASSLAGRGSGQPQHF | TGTGCCAGCAGCTTGGCTGGCAGGGGATCGGGGCAGCCCCAGCATTTT
TRBJ2-7 | TRBV19 | TRBD1 | - | CASSTGQGDPEQYF | TGTGCCAGTAGTACCGGACAGGGCGATCCCGAGCAGTACTTC
TRBJ1-4 | TRBV6-1 | TRBD1 | - | CASMDSQGVEKLFF | TGTGCCAGCATGGATAGCCAGGGGGTAGAAAAACTGTTTTTT
TRBJ2-7 | TRBV19 | - | - | CASSIDRGSYPYEQYF | TGTGCCAGTAGTATAGATCGGGGCAGTTACCCCTACGAGCAGTACTTC
TRBJ2-7 | TRBV29-1 | - | - | CSVVGGVSYEQYF | TGCAGCGTTGTCGGGGGAGTTTCCTACGAGCAGTACTTC
TRBJ2-2 | TRBV4-3 | - | - | CASSQPEGTNTGELFF | TGCGCCAGCAGCCAACCAGAGGGCACGAACACCGGGGAGCTGTTTTTT
TRBJ2-1 | TRBV11-2 | TRBD2 | medium-sized | CASSRARGGTYNEQFF | TGTGCCAGCAGCCGGGCCCGGGGAGGGACTTACAATGAGCAGTTCTTC